These 6 T cell receptor beta chains were sequenced from one sample in a study of blood T cell repertoires in COVID-19. Using immunoSEQ multiplex PCR, the repertoire was profiled, and TCRdb retains in-frame clones only, with some absent. The sample contains fewer than 350,000 clones, 80% to 90% of which appear only once. The sequencing input was PBMCs or T cells enriched from blood (not recorded which). These receptors were obtained from a woman between 40 and 55 years old with acute COVID-19.

This clone was counted a single time. The chain joins TRBV27 to TRBJ2-7; 11 nucleotides match TRBD1. With V trimmed by 6 bases and J by 5 bases, 12 bases remained unmatched. Germline V CDR1 and CDR2: MNHEY, SMNVEV (reference sequence). This CDR3 comprises 16 residues. For the CDR3, the DNA is TGTGCCAGCAGATCCTTCGCGGGGACAGGGGGACACGAGCAGTACTTC. Translation: CASRSFAGTGGHEQYF.

This clone was counted a single time. This sample also contains other DNA sequences that code for the same CDR3. In DNA, the CDR3 is TGTGCCAGCAGCCAAGGGACTAGCGGCAGCACAGATACGCAGTATTTT. It codes for CASSQGTSGSTDTQYF. J is TRBJ2-3 and V is TRBV3-1 (or the pseudogene TRBV3-2); 10 bases map to TRBD2. This CDR3 spans 16 amino acids. CDR1 is LGHDT and CDR2 is YNNKEL in the germline V gene (reference sequence). The V gene end was trimmed by 1 base and the J gene end by 0 bases; junction bases not matched to a gene: 1.

V usage is TRBV19 and J usage is TRBJ1-1; 9 nucleotides align to TRBD1. The CDR3 sequence is 15 residues long. Germline V gene lookup returns CDR1 LNHDA and CDR2 SQIVND (reference sequence). The trim removed 7 bases at V and 3 bases at J, leaving 9 bases unmatched. The CDR3 nucleotides read TGTGCCAGTATGTACAGGGGGCTTGCGGACACTGAAGCTTTCTTT. The encoded protein is CASMYRGLADTEAFF. The entire variable domain, with the rest obtained from reference TRBV19 and TRBJ1-1, is as follows: DGGITQSPKYLFRKEGQNVTLSCEQNLNHDAMYWYRQDPGQGLRLIYYSQIVNDFQKGDIAEGYSVSREKKESFPLTVTSAQKNPTAFYLCASMYRGLADTEAFFGQGTRLTVV.

The chain links TRBV4-1 to TRBJ1-3; TRBD1 matches 8 bases. Losses at the gene ends were 0 bases for V and 6 bases for J; bases not matched to a gene: 10. Looked up from germline, CDR1 is MGHRA and CDR2 is YSYEKL. The CDR3 runs to 17 residues. Here the CDR3 DNA reads TGCGCCAGCAGCCAAGAACCCCCCGGACAGGGTTCAAACACCATATATTTT. Protein: CASSQEPPGQGSNTIYF.

The chain employs TRBV28 and TRBJ2-7, with 9 bases identical to TRBD2. The V gene's germline CDR1 is MDHEN and CDR2 SYDVKM. The CDR3 spans 14 residues. V dropped 4 bases and J dropped 11; count of bases not matched to a gene: 12. CDR3 residues: CASSSSGAATSEYF. The CDR3 DNA reads as TGTGCCAGCAGTTCTAGCGGGGCCGCTACGAGTGAGTACTTC.

There are a few counts of this clone. J is TRBJ1-3 and V is TRBV6-1; maybe TRBD1 (5 bases). The germline V and J ends were trimmed by 0 bases and 2 bases, with 11 bases remaining between them. Germline CDR1 and CDR2: MNHNS and SASEGT. There are 16 residues in the CDR3. The CDR3 loop is CASSEAPTAPGNTIYF. CDR3 DNA sequence: TGTGCCAGCAGTGAAGCCCCGACAGCCCCTGGAAACACCATATATTTT.